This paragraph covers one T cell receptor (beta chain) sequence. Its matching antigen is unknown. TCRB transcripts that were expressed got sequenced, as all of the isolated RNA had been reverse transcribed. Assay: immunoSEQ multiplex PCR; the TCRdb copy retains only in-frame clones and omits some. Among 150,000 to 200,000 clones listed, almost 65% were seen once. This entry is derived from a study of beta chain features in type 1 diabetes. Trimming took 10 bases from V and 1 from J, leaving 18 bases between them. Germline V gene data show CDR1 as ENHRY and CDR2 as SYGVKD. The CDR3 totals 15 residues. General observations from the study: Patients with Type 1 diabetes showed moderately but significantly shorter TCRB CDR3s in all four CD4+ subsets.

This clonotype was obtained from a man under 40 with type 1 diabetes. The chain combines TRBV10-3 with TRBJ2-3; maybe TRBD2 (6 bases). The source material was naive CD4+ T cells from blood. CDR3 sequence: CATQLTSGRTDTQYF. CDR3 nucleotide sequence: TGTGCCACCCAACTGACTAGTGGCCGCACAGATACGCAGTATTTT.